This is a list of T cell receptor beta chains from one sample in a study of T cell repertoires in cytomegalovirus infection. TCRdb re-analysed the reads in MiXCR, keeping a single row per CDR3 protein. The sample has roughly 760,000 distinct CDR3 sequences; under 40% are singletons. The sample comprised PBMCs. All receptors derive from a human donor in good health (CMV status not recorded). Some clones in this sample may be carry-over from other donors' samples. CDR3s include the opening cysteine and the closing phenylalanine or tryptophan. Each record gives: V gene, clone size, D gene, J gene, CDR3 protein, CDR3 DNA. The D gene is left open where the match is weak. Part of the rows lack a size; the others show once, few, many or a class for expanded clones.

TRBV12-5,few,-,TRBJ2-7,CASGAGVVRRSVPYEQYF,TGTGCTAGTGGAGCCGGAGTAGTTAGGAGGTCCGTTCCTTACGAGCAGTACTTC
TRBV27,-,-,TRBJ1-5,CASSTQTGAKPQHF,TGTGCCAGCAGTACCCAGACGGGGGCGAAGCCCCAGCATTTT
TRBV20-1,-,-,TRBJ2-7,CSARVLEQSQSYEQYF,TGCAGTGCTAGAGTTTTGGAACAGTCACAGTCCTACGAGCAGTACTTC
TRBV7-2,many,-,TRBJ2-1,CASSLVPLSRVYNEQFF,TGTGCCAGCAGCTTAGTTCCCTTGTCCAGAGTATACAATGAGCAGTTCTTC
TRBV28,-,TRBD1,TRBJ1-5,CASRRDATGGLRMNQPQHF,TGTGCCAGCAGAAGAGACGCGACAGGGGGCTTGAGGATGAATCAGCCCCAGCATTTT
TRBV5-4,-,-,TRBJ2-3,CASSLGGTPGGQDTQYF,TGTGCCAGCAGCTTGGGGGGGACACCCGGCGGTCAAGATACGCAGTATTTT
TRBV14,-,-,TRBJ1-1,CASSQVSANTEAFF,TGTGCCAGCAGCCAAGTTTCTGCGAACACTGAAGCTTTCTTT
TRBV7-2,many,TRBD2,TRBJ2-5,CASRRTSGGQETQYF,TGTGCCAGCAGACGGACTAGCGGGGGTCAAGAGACCCAGTACTTC
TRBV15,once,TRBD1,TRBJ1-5,CATSRVQGAQHF,TGTGCCACCAGCAGGGTACAGGGGGCCCAGCATTTT
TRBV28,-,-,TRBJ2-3,CASSPPPERYTDTQYF,TGTGCCAGCAGTCCCCCCCCCGAGCGGTACACAGATACGCAGTATTTT
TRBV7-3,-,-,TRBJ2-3,CASSFSSFSTDTQYF,TGTGCCAGCAGCTTCAGCAGCTTTAGCACAGATACGCAGTATTTT
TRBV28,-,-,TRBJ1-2,CASSFDGVYGYTF,TGTGCCAGCTCCTTTGACGGCGTCTATGGCTACACCTTC
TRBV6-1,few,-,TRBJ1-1,CASSSGKGAAFF,TGTGCCAGCAGCTCGGGAAAGGGTGCAGCTTTCTTT
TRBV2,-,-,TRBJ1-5,CASSRSGMSNQPQHF,TGTGCCAGCAGTCGCTCAGGGATGAGCAATCAGCCCCAGCATTTT
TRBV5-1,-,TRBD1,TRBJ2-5,CASSLQTGGYQETQYF,TGCGCCAGCAGCTTGCAGACAGGGGGGTATCAAGAGACCCAGTACTTC
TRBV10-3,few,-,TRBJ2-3,CAISDLHGARDTQYF,TGTGCCATCAGTGACCTGCACGGAGCAAGAGATACGCAGTATTTT
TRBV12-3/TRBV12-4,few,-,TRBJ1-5,CASRGTHSNQPQHF,TGTGCCAGCAGAGGGACGCATAGCAATCAGCCCCAGCATTTT
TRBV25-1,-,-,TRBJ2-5,CASSESRVDETQYF,TGTGCCAGCAGTGAATCACGGGTAGATGAGACCCAGTACTTC
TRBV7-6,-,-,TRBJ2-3,CASCRRGPTDTQYF,TGTGCCAGTTGCCGGCGGGGCCCCACAGATACGCAGTATTTT
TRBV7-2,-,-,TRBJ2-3,CDSSFPLGSLDTQYF,TGTGACAGCAGCTTCCCCTTGGGTAGTTTGGATACGCAGTATTTT
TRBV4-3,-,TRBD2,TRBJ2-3,CASSQEWGLAGADTQYF,TGCGCCAGCAGCCAAGAGTGGGGACTAGCGGGGGCAGATACGCAGTATTTT